This TCR beta chain came from a study of T-cell reconstitution after alpha-beta-depleted transplantation in children. Study observations and caveats: Expanded graft clones, several hundred of them, were reportedly the source of alpha-beta T cells about two months after transplant. T-cell counts and diversity were attributed mostly to newly produced T cells one year after transplant. Recipient T cells and thymic progenitors that survived gave rise to the high TCRbeta diversity observed at day 60 in some patients.

Germline lookup yields CDR1 DFQATT and CDR2 SNEGSKA (reference sequence). V was pared by 3 bases and J by 2 bases, with 7 bases between. This CDR3 has 13 residues. This clonotype was seen a few times. The antigen is unknown. Molecular barcoding with unique molecular identifiers was used for the TCRbeta library. TCRdb reprocessed the PCR reads via MiXCR and lists one record per CDR3 protein. The repertoire holds a few hundred thousand distinct CDR3 sequences, less than 9.5% seen once, with approximately 9.1% in the top ten. The receptor comes from a female patient under 10 years old who had a stem cell transplant for Fanconi anemia, so the T cells may come from the graft donor. Sequencing was performed on peripheral blood, taken 360 days after TCRalphabeta/CD19-depleted stem cell transplant. This chain links TRBV20-1 with TRBJ1-4, with D maybe TRBD1 (5 bases). CDR3 nucleotides: TGCAGTGCTAGCGGGGGGACTAATGAAAAACTGTTTTTT. Encoded protein: CSASGGTNEKLFF.